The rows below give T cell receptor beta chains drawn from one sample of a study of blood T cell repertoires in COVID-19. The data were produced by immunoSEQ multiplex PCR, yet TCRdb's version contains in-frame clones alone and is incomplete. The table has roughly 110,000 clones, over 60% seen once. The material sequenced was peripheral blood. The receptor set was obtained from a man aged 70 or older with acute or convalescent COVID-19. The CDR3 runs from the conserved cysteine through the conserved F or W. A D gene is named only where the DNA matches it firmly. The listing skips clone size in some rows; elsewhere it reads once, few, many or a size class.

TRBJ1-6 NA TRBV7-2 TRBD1 CASSSGQGGNSPLHF TGTGCCAGCAGCTCGGGACAGGGGGGTAATTCACCCCTCCACTTT
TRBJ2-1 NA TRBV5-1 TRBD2 CASSPTRTSGGTYNEQFF TGCGCCAGCAGCCCGACCAGGACTAGCGGGGGGACCTACAATGAGCAGTTCTTC
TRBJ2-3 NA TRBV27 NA CASRLGRSSTDTQYF TGTGCCAGCAGGTTGGGGCGGTCTAGCACAGATACGCAGTATTTT
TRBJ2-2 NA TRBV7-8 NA CASSSGVRKAGELFF TGTGCCAGCAGCTCAGGGGTCCGGAAGGCCGGGGAGCTGTTTTTT
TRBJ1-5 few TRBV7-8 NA CASSSGYNQPQHF TGTGCCAGCAGCTCAGGTTACAATCAGCCCCAGCATTTT
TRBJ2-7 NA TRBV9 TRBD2 CASSVATGLAGVDEQYF TGTGCCAGCAGCGTAGCTACTGGGCTAGCGGGGGTGGACGAGCAGTACTTC
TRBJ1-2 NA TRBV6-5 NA CASSKPGTGNYGYTF TGTGCCAGCAGTAAACCCGGGACTGGGAACTATGGCTACACCTTC
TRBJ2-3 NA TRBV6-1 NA CASSAPTGTRTDTQYF TGTGCCAGCAGTGCCCCCACCGGGACTCGCACAGATACGCAGTATTTT
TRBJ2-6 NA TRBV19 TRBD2 CASNLAGRSGANVLTF TGTGCCAGTAACCTAGCGGGGCGCTCTGGGGCCAACGTCCTGACTTTC
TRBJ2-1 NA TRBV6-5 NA CASSYGQDSYNEQFF TGTGCCAGCAGTTACGGGCAGGACTCCTACAATGAGCAGTTCTTC
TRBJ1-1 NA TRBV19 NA CASSIFSGANTEAFF TGTGCCAGTAGTATTTTTTCTGGGGCGAACACTGAAGCTTTCTTT
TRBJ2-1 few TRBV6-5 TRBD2 CASIRTSGVHNEQFF TGTGCCAGCATCAGGACTAGCGGGGTTCACAATGAGCAGTTCTTC
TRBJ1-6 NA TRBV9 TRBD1 CASSVGDRAYNSPLHF TGTGCCAGCAGCGTAGGGGACAGGGCTTATAATTCACCCCTCCACTTT
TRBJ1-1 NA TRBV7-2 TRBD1 CASSSQSGTGASEAFF TGTGCCAGCAGCAGTCAATCCGGGACAGGGGCTTCGGAAGCTTTCTTT
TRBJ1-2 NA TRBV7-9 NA CASSLEGAEGYTF TGTGCCAGCAGCTTAGAAGGGGCTGAGGGCTACACCTTC
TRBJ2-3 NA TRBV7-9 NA CASSRGADTDTQYF TGTGCCAGCAGCAGGGGGGCAGACACAGATACGCAGTATTTT
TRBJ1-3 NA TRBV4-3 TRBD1 CASSQTTGGYFSGNTIYF TGCGCCAGCAGCCAGACTACAGGGGGCTACTTCTCTGGAAACACCATATATTTT
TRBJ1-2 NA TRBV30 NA CAWKLCGDWDTIYGYTF TGTGCCTGGAAATTATGCGGTGATTGGGACACCATCTATGGCTACACCTTC
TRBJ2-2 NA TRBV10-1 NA CASNQDERAGELFF TGCGCCAGCAACCAGGACGAGAGGGCCGGGGAGCTGTTTTTT
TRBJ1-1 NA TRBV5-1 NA CASSFQGNTEAFF TGCGCCAGCAGCTTTCAGGGGAACACTGAAGCTTTCTTT
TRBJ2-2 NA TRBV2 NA CASSESWQGRAGELFF TGTGCCAGCAGTGAAAGTTGGCAGGGTAGAGCCGGGGAGCTGTTTTTT
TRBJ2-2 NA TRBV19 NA CASRRETGELFF TGTGCCAGCAGGAGGGAAACCGGGGAGCTGTTTTTT
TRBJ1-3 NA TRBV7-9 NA CASSLDANTIYF TGTGCCAGCAGCTTAGACGCGAACACCATATATTTT
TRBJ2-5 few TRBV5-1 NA CASSLGAGTQETQYF TGCGCCAGCAGCTTGGGGGCGGGCACCCAAGAGACCCAGTACTTC
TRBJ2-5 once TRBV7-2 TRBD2 CASSLGLTSGVQETQYF TGTGCCAGCAGCTTAGGGCTAACTAGCGGGGTCCAGGAGACCCAGTACTTC
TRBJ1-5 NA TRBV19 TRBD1 CASSITGVGQPQHF TGTGCCAGTAGTATAACAGGGGTCGGACAGCCCCAGCATTTT
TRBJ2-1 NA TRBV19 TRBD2 CASSRGLAGVYNEQFF TGTGCCAGTAGTCGAGGACTAGCGGGGGTATACAATGAGCAGTTCTTC
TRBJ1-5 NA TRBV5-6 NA CASSLVGPGQPQHF TGTGCCAGCAGCTTGGTGGGGCCGGGTCAGCCCCAGCATTTT
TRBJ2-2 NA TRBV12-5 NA CASGLAQAAGELFF NA
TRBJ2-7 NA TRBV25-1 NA CASSEYGHVGYEQYF TGTGCCAGCAGTGAATATGGGCATGTCGGCTACGAGCAGTACTTC
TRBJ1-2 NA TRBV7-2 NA CASSLALPGGGYTF TGTGCCAGCAGCTTAGCGCTACCAGGTGGGGGCTACACCTTC
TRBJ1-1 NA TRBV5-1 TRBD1 CASSTPGQGAWGTEAFF TGCGCCAGCAGCACTCCGGGACAGGGGGCTTGGGGCACTGAAGCTTTCTTT
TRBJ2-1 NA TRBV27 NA CASSKLAPHNEQFF TGTGCCAGCAGCAAACTAGCCCCCCACAATGAGCAGTTCTTC
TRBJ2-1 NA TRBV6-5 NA CASSAQGKVEQFF TGTGCCAGCAGCGCACAGGGTAAAGTTGAGCAGTTCTTC
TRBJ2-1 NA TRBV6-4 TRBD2 CASSETTSSVGEQFF TGTGCCAGCAGTGAAACGACTAGCTCTGTGGGTGAGCAGTTCTTC
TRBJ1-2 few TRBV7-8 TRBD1 CASSLGETGFYGYTF TGTGCCAGCAGCTTAGGGGAGACAGGGTTCTATGGCTACACCTTC
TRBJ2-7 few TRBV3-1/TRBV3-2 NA CASSQDWLGLGEQYF TGTGCCAGCAGCCAAGATTGGCTGGGACTGGGCGAGCAGTACTTC
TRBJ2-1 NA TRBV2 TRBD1 CASSDLTGLNEQFF TGTGCCAGCAGTGATTTGACAGGGCTGAATGAGCAGTTCTTC
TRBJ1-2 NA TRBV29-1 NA CSVEEKSGAHGYTF TGCAGCGTTGAAGAAAAGTCAGGGGCACATGGCTACACCTTC
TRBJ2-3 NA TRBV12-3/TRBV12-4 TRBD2 CASSGLGTDTQYF TGTGCCAGCAGCGGACTAGGTACAGATACGCAGTATTTT